The 8 T cell receptor beta chains presented below share a single source sample, sequenced in a study of vaccination and CD4 T cells after COVID-19. With the Oncomine TCR Beta short-read assay, DNA from cultured CD4+ T cells was sequenced. TCRdb ran MiXCR on the PCR reads and lists one entry per CDR3 protein. This sample has over 10,000 distinct CDR3 sequences, with around 60% found just once. These TCRs' antigens remain unknown. This sample's treatment: approximately 9-day PBMC culture with coronavirus spike peptide pools or control peptides (ViraFEST assay). Material for sequencing was CD4+ T cells from blood, cultured in vitro. Receptors were obtained from a human donor who had recovered from COVID-19.

The chain links TRBV6-1 to TRBJ1-2; a possible D gene is TRBD1 (5 bases). V lost 2 bases, J lost 0 bases, and 7 bases lay in between. CDR1 is MNHNS, CDR2 SASEGT, per germline. The CDR3 totals 14 residues. The CDR3 spells CASSEMGPNYGYTF. In nucleotides, the CDR3 is TGTGCCAGCAGTGAAATGGGACCTAACTATGGCTACACCTTC.

This chain connects TRBV6-1 to TRBJ2-3, with TRBD2 matching over 11 bases. V was clipped by 5 bases and J by 2 bases; unmatched bases: 3. CDR3 length: 15 residues. Germline lookup yields CDR1 MNHNS and CDR2 SASEGT. The CDR3 is CASSQLAGDTDTQYF. The CDR3, as DNA: TGTGCCAGCAGTCAACTAGCGGGAGACACAGATACGCAGTATTTT.

The chain employs TRBV7-2 and TRBJ1-2; weak D call: TRBD1 (6 bases). Germline loops: CDR1 SGHTA, CDR2 FQGNSA. V lost 8 bases to trimming and J lost 7 bases, with 23 bases between them. This CDR3 is built from 15 residues. Written as DNA, the CDR3 is TGTGCCAGCGGCAGTGGGTGGGGGGCGCGCTCTGGCTACACCTTC. Its translation: CASGSGWGARSGYTF.

This clonotype is a singleton in its sample. The rearrangement links TRBV7-2 to TRBJ2-1; TRBD1 might be the D (5 bases). Germline V gene sequence: CDR1 SGHTA, CDR2 FQGNSA. CDR3 length equals 14 residues. The V and J ends lost 3 bases and 9 bases respectively, with 15 bases between them. The CDR3 DNA follows: TGTGCCAGCAGCTTTATGTTGGGGCCAGGTGAGCAGTTCTTC. It yields the protein CASSFMLGPGEQFF.

The V and J genes are TRBV2 and TRBJ1-2; D may be TRBD1 (6 bases). CDR1 SNHLY and CDR2 FYNNEI come from the germline V gene. This CDR3 is 15 amino acids long. V shed 6 bases and J shed 0 bases, with 14 bases lying between them. CDR3 protein: CASRNKGGANYGYTF. The CDR3 coding sequence is TGTGCCAGCAGGAATAAGGGGGGGGCTAACTATGGCTACACCTTC.

This clonotype appeared a few times. V usage is TRBV20-1 and J usage is TRBJ1-2, with D unclear. In germline, CDR1 is DFQATT, CDR2 SNEGSKA (reference sequence). There are 11 residues in the CDR3. The germline V and J ends were trimmed by 6 bases and 8 bases, with 13 bases remaining between them. CDR3 nucleotides: TGCAGTGCGCGCGGTTCGGGAGGCTACACCTTC. It codes for CSARGSGGYTF.

The J gene is TRBJ2-7, the V gene TRBV12-3 or TRBV12-4, with D unresolved. V was pared by 1 base and J by 7 bases, with 17 bases between. The CDR3 runs 15 residues. Here the CDR3 reads CASSLGVGTYLEQYF. CDR3 nucleotide sequence: TGTGCCAGCAGTTTAGGAGTGGGAACCTATCTGGAGCAGTACTTC.

The chain joins TRBV6-2 or TRBV6-3 to TRBJ1-2; 9 bases agree with TRBD1. Germline-derived CDR1 and CDR2 are MNHEY and SVGEGT. The V and J ends lost 6 bases and 7 bases, in that order; junction bases with no gene match: 15. The CDR3 totals 16 residues. CDR3 sequence reads: CASRGTGRLRERGYTF. CDR3 in DNA: TGTGCCAGCAGAGGGACAGGGCGCCTCAGGGAACGTGGCTACACCTTC.